This TCR beta chain was sequenced during a study of cytomegalovirus exposure and HLA in healthy donors. Comment on this clone: Its specificity is unknown.

The CDR3 extends over 15 amino acids. Deletions cut 4 bases from V and 5 bases from J, with 14 bases between. The V gene's germline CDR1 is SGHTA and CDR2 FQGNSA. Findings and caveats of the study: Altogether, 170 or so TCR beta chains were recorded as cytomegalovirus-associated. Prediction of most subjects' HLA-A and HLA-B alleles by TCR beta sequences was reportedly accurate.

13 Jbeta primers and 60 Vbeta primers were used for the PCR. Sequencing was performed with immunoSEQ multiplex PCR; in TCRdb, only in-frame clones are kept and a portion is missing. The table lists roughly 100,000 clones, around four fifths of them singletons, with around 0.74% in the top ten. The sample comprised PBMCs. This sequence originates from a woman in her fifties or sixties in good health and CMV-seronegative. The V call is TRBV7-2, the J call TRBJ1-4, with TRBD1 as a possible D gene (6 bases). The DNA for the CDR3 is TGTGCCAGCAGCTCCCAGACAGGAAAAAATGAAAAACTGTTTTTT. Encoded protein: CASSSQTGKNEKLFF.